These 6 T cell receptor beta chains share one sample of origin, sequenced in a study of human T cells and chemical hapten exposure. Via MiXCR, TCRdb re-called the 5' RACE reads, giving one row per CDR3 protein. The sample yields more than 140,000 distinct CDR3 sequences, around 4% seen once. Unfractionated whole blood yielded total RNA. These receptors originate from a female donor in good health.

This sequence joins TRBV5-1 and TRBJ1-1; D is unresolved. CDR1 and CDR2 (germline): SGHRS, YFSETQ. This CDR3 has 15 amino acids. The ends were cut back, 1 base at V and 5 bases at J, with 15 bases in the middle. This CDR3 is CASSLFGGPETEAFF. The CDR3 region has the DNA TGCGCCAGCAGCTTGTTTGGAGGGCCGGAGACTGAAGCTTTCTTT.

This clonotype was seen at least ten times. The chain recombines TRBV7-8 with TRBJ2-1; D is perhaps TRBD2 (6 bases). CDR1 and CDR2 from the germline V gene are SGHVS and FQNEAQ. The CDR3 totals 17 residues. With 0 bases removed from V and 1 base from J, the gap between germline ends came to 13 bases. The CDR3 region is CASSLARAGGSYNEQFF. CDR3 sequence (DNA): TGTGCCAGCAGCTTAGCGCGGGCCGGGGGATCCTACAATGAGCAGTTCTTC. The full variable domain, rest sourced from reference TRBV7-8 and TRBJ2-1, is GAGVSQSPRYKVAKRGQDVALRCDPISGHVSLFWYQQALGQGPEFLTYFQNEAQLDKSGLPSDRFFAERPEGSVSTLKIQRTQQEDSAVYLCASSLARAGGSYNEQFFGPGTRLTVL.

This clonotype showed up many times. This chain links TRBV20-1 with TRBJ1-5; a possible D gene is TRBD1 (6 bases). This CDR3 region has 15 residues. Per the germline V gene, CDR1 is DFQATT and CDR2 is SNEGSKA (reference sequence). Trimming pared 0 bases from V and 6 bases from J, leaving 15 bases between. CDR3 nucleotides: TGCAGTGCTAGAGATCGACGCCAGGGGTTTCAGCCCCAGCATTTT. Amino acids: CSARDRRQGFQPQHF.

This clonotype was recorded many times. This rearrangement joins TRBV19 to TRBJ2-1; the match to TRBD2 covers 11 bases. This CDR3 contains 17 residues. Losses at the gene ends were 1 base for V and 4 bases for J; bases not matched to a gene: 6. Looked up from germline, CDR1 is LNHDA and CDR2 is SQIVND (reference sequence). The DNA of the CDR3 is TGTGCCAGTAGTATAGTTCCTAGCGGGGGGCCTTACAATGAGCAGTTCTTC. It encodes CASSIVPSGGPYNEQFF.

Turning to this clonotype: A much larger clonotype is one base distant, so this may be a read error. This rearrangement joins TRBV20-1 to TRBJ1-2, with unresolved D. The germline CDR1 and CDR2 sequences are DFQATT and SNEGSKA (reference sequence). Trimming took off 2 bases at V and 4 bases at J, with 5 bases between the two ends. The CDR3 is 11 residues long. This CDR3 is CSARWPYGYTF. CDR3 nucleotide sequence: TGCAGTGCTAGATGGCCCTATGGCTACACCTTC.

This clonotype was detected many times. This sequence joins TRBV6-6 and TRBJ2-3, with a possible D match to TRBD1 (5 bases). Germline loops: CDR1 MNHNY, CDR2 SVGAGI (reference sequence). The V end lost 7 bases, the J end lost 5 bases, and 10 bases lay between the germline ends. CDR3 size: 12 residues. The CDR3 spells CASNPRGDTQYF. In DNA, the CDR3 is TGTGCCAGCAACCCAAGGGGAGATACGCAGTATTTT.